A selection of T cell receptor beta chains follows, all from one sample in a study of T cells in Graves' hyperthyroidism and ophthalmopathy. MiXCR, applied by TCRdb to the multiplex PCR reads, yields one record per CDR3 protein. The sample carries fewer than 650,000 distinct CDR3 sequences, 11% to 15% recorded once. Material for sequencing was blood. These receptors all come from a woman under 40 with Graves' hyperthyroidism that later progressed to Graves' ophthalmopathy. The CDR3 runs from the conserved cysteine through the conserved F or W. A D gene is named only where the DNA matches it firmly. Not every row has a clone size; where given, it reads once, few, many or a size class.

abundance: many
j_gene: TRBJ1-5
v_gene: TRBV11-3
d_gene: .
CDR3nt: TGTGCCAGCAGCCCAGGGTTTGGGCCCCAGCATTTT
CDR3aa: CASSPGFGPQHF

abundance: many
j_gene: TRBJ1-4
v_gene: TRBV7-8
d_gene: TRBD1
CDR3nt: TGTGCCAGCAGTGGACCGGGACAGGGGGGAGAAAAACTGTTTTTT
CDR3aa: CASSGPGQGGEKLFF

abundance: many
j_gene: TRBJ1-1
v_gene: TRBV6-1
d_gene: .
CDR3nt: TGTGCCAGCAGTGAATGGGAGAAGGCGACGAACACTGAAGCTTTCTTT
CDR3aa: CASSEWEKATNTEAFF

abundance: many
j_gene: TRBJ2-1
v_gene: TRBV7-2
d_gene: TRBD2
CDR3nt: TGTGCCAGCAGCCGGACTAGCGACCTCTACAATGAGCAGTTCTTC
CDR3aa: CASSRTSDLYNEQFF

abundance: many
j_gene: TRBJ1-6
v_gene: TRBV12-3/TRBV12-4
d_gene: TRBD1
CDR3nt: TGTGCCAGCAGTCCGGAGCAGGGGGCAGGGTCACCCCTCCACTTT
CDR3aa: CASSPEQGAGSPLHF

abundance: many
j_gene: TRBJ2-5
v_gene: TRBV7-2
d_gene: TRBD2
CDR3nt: TGTGCCAGCAGCCCCGAAGGGACTAGCGGGAGAATCCATCCACACGAGACCCAGTACTTC
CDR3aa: CASSPEGTSGRIHPHETQYF

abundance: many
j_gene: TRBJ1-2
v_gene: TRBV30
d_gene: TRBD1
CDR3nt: TGTGCCTGGAGAGGGACAGAAAGAGGCTACACCTTC
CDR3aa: CAWRGTERGYTF

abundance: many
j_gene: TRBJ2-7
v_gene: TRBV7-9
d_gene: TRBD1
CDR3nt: TGTGCCAGCAGCCGACAGGGATTTCCCTACGAGCAGTACTTC
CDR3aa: CASSRQGFPYEQYF

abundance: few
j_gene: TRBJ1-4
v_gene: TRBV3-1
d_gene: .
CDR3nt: TGTGCCAGCAGCCAAGAGGGGACGGGGGTTAATGAAAAACTGTTTTTT
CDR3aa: CASSQEGTGVNEKLFF

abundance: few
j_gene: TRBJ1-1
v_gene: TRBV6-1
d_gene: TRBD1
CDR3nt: TGTGCCAGCAGCCACAGGGGCCGACGGACTGAAGCTTTCTTT
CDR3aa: CASSHRGRRTEAFF

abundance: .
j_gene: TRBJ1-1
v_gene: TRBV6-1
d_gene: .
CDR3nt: TGTGCCAGCAGTGGCAGGGTAGGGCGCACTGAAGCTTTCTTT
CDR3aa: CASSGRVGRTEAFF

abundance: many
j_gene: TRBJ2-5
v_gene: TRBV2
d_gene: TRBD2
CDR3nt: TGTGCCAGCGACCGTGGCGGGAGGGCCGGAGAGACCCAGTACTTC
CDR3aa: CASDRGGRAGETQYF

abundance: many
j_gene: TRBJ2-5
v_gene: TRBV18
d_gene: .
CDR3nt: TGTGCCAGCTCACCAAGGAACACCCTCCAAGAGACCCAGTACTTC
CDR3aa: CASSPRNTLQETQYF

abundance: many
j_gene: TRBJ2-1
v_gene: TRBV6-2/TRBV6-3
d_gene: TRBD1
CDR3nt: TGTGCCAGCGCCCACAGAGGACAGGCCTACAATGAGCAGTTCTTC
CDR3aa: CASAHRGQAYNEQFF

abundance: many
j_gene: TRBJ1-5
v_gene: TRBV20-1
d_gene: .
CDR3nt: TGCAGTGCTAGCTCGACGGTCAATCAGCCCCAGCATTTT
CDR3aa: CSASSTVNQPQHF

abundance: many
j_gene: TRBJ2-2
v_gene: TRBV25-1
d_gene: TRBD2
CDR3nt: TGTGCCAGCAGTGATTTTACTAGCGGGAGAAAAGGGACCGGGGAGCTGTTTTTT
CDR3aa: CASSDFTSGRKGTGELFF

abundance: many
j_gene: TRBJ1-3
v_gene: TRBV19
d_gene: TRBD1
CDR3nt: TGTGCCAGTAGTATGAATGACAGGGGTGCTGGAAACACCATATATTTT
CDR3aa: CASSMNDRGAGNTIYF

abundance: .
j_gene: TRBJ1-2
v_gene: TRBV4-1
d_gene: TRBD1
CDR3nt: TGCGCCAGCAGCCAAGCCCCGGGACAGGGGGCCGGCTATGGCTACACCTTC
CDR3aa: CASSQAPGQGAGYGYTF

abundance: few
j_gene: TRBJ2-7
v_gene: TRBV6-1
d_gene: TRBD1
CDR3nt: TGTGCCAGCAGTAGTCCAGGGGGTAAATACGAGCAGTACTTC
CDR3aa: CASSSPGGKYEQYF

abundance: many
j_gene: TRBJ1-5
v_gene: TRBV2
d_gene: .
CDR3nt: TGTGCCAGCAGTGAGGGCGGCAATCAGCCCCAGCATTTT
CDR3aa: CASSEGGNQPQHF

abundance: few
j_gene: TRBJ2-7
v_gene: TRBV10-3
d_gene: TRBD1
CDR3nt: TGTGCCATCAGTGAGCCAACCCGGGACAGGGATTACGAGCAGTACTTC
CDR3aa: CAISEPTRDRDYEQYF

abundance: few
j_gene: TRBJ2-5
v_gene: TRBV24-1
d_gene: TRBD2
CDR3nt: TGTGCCACCAGTGATTTCGGGGAGTTGCGGGAGTCCCAAGAGACCCAGTACTTC
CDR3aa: CATSDFGELRESQETQYF

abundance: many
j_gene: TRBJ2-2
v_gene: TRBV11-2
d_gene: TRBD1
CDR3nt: TGTGCCAGCAGCGCGACAGGGGGGGTCGGGGAGCTGTTTTTT
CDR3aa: CASSATGGVGELFF

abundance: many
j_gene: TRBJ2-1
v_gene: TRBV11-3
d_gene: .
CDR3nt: TGTGCCAGCAGCTTAGCGGACTCGCGCTACAATGAGCAGTTCTTC
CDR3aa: CASSLADSRYNEQFF

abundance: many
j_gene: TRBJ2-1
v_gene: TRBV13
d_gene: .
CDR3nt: TGTGCCAGCACCTTAGGGATTGAGAGCTCCTACAATGAGCAGTTCTTC
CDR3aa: CASTLGIESSYNEQFF

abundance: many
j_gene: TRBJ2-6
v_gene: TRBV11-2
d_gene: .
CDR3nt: TGTGCCAGCAGCTTAGACCGACTGAGCTCTGGGGCCAACGTCCTGACTTTC
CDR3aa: CASSLDRLSSGANVLTF

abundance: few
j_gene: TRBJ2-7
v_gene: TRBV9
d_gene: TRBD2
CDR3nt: TGTGCCAGCAGCGTGAGACTAGCGGGTGAGCAGTACTTC
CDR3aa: CASSVRLAGEQYF

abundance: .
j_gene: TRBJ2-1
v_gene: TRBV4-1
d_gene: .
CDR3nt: TGTGCCAGCAGCCAAGATAGGGCAGACTACGAGCAGTTCTTC
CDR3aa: CASSQDRADYEQFF

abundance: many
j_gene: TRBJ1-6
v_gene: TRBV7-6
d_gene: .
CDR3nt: TGTGCCAGCACCGCGGAGGGTTCACCCCTCCACTTT
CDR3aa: CASTAEGSPLHF

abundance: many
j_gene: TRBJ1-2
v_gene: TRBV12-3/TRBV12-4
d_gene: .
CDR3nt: TGTGCCGTTGGGCACGGCGATGGCTACACCTTC
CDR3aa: CAVGHGDGYTF

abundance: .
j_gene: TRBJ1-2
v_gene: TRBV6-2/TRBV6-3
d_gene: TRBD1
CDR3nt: TGTGCCAGCAGTGGTCGTCGGGACAGGGGACTGAGAGACTATGGCTACACCTTC
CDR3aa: CASSGRRDRGLRDYGYTF

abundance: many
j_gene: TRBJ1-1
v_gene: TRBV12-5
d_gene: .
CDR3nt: TGTGCTAGTGGCCCCGGCAGCGGAGGGATGAACACTGAAGCTTTCTTT
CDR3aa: CASGPGSGGMNTEAFF

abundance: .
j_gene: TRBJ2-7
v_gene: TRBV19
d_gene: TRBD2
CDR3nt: TGTGCCAGTACGGTCGGCGGGGGAGCTTTGACCGAGCAGTACTTC
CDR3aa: CASTVGGGALTEQYF

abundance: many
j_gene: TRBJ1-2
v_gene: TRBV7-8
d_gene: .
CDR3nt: TGTGCCAGCAGCTTAGAGAGGGAGAGTCAGGGCTACACCTTC
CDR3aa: CASSLERESQGYTF

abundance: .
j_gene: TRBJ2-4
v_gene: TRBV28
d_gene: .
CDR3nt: TGTGCCAGCAGTTTATCCTATTGGGGGACCTCTCCAACCAAAAACATTCAGTACTTC
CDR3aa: CASSLSYWGTSPTKNIQYF

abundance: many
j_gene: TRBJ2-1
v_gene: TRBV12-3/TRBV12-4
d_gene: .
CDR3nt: TGTGCCAGCAGTTTAGGGTGGGCTCAGGGTAATGAGCAGTTCTTC
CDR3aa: CASSLGWAQGNEQFF